This T cell receptor (beta chain) was identified during a study of glioma-infiltrating T cells. Study findings and constraints: Gliomas, especially low-grade, showed above-expected tissue-blood divergence; non-neoplastic patients showed below.

TCR alpha and beta CDR3 regions were amplified from RNA using iRepertoire nested multiplex PCR. Each CDR3 protein gets one entry after TCRdb re-called the multiplex PCR reads with MiXCR. The sample includes some 110,000 distinct CDR3 sequences, 20% to 25% of them seen just once. The ends lost 3 bases at V and 5 bases at J; junction bases unmatched: 5. This CDR3 comprises 14 residues. Germline CDR1 reads SGHTA; CDR2 reads FQGNSA. This clonotype was counted at least ten times. Its antigen is undetermined. The rearrangement joins TRBV7-2 to TRBJ1-1, with 8 bases identical to TRBD1. The specimen was glioma tissue, nonneoplastic brain tissue, or PBMCs (not recorded which). The TCR comes from a human donor with low-grade glioma or glioblastoma, undergoing nonglioma brain surgery, or in good health (not recorded which). In nucleotides, the CDR3 is TGTGCCAGCAGCTTTGACAGGGGAACAACTGAAGCTTTCTTT. Amino acids: CASSFDRGTTEAFF.